The 19 T cell receptor beta chains below all came from one sample that was sequenced in a study of cytomegalovirus exposure and HLA in healthy donors. Assay: immunoSEQ multiplex PCR; the TCRdb copy retains only in-frame clones and omits some. Found here are around 300,000 clones, 80% to 90% of them singletons; the top ten hold roughly 0.99%. Material: PBMCs. Source of these receptors: a woman under 30 in good health and CMV-seronegative.

V is TRBV18 and J is TRBJ2-1; 11 bases align to TRBD2. Germline assignment: CDR1 KGHSH and CDR2 LQKENI. The trim removed 4 bases at V and 3 bases at J, leaving 2 bases unmatched. The CDR3 totals 15 residues. The CDR3 coding sequence is TGTGCCAGCTCACGAACTAGCGGGAGCTACAATGAGCAGTTCTTC. As protein: CASSRTSGSYNEQFF.

At least ten counts were recorded for this clone. The rearrangement joins TRBV4-2 to TRBJ1-2; maybe TRBD1 (6 bases). V lost 0 bases to trimming and J lost 8 bases, with 13 bases between them. The germline V gene has CDR1 LGHNA and CDR2 YNFKEQ. The CDR3 has 14 residues. The CDR3 nucleotides are TGTGCCAGCAGCCAAGACAGGGGTAACGGAGGCTACACCTTC. It specifies CASSQDRGNGGYTF.

The rearrangement uses TRBV9 and TRBJ1-1; 10 bases fit TRBD1. CDR3 length: 15 residues. Germline loops: CDR1 SGDLS, CDR2 YYNGEE. J lost 4 bases, V lost 3 bases, and 6 bases had no gene match. CDR3 amino acids: CASSAGTGVFTEAFF. The CDR3 region has the DNA TGTGCCAGCAGCGCCGGGACAGGGGTTTTCACTGAAGCTTTCTTT. The whole variable domain, filled in from reference TRBV9 and TRBJ1-1, reads DSGVTQTPKHLITATGQRVTLRCSPRSGDLSVYWYQQSLDQGLQFLIQYYNGEERAKGNILERFSAQQFPDLHSELNLSSLELGDSALYFCASSAGTGVFTEAFFGQGTRLTVV.

CDR3: CASSLRQGGNTIYF. CDR3 DNA sequence: TGTGCCAGCAGTTTAAGGCAGGGCGGAAACACCATATATTTT. This rearrangement joins TRBV28 to TRBJ1-3; tentatively, D is TRBD1 (5 bases). Trimming removed 2 bases from V and 4 bases from J, with 9 bases in between. Germline V gives CDR1 MDHEN, CDR2 SYDVKM. There are 14 residues in the CDR3.

The rearrangement uses TRBV4-3 and TRBJ2-7, with TRBD1 matching over 8 bases. Germline V lookup: CDR1 LGHNA, CDR2 YSLEER. The CDR3 sequence is 15 residues long. Germline trimming cut 4 bases from V and 1 base from J; bases unmatched to any gene: 6. For the CDR3, the DNA is TGCGCCAGCAGCCGATACAGGGGGTCGTCCTACGAGCAGTACTTC. Translated, it gives CASSRYRGSSYEQYF.

The chain joins TRBV5-1 to TRBJ2-1; weak D call: TRBD2 (6 bases). Germline assignment: CDR1 SGHRS and CDR2 YFSETQ. V was cut by 4 bases and J by 7 bases, with 15 bases left in between. The CDR3 extends over 14 amino acids. This chain's CDR3 is CASSLGLGRNEQFF. DNA of the CDR3: TGCGCCAGCAGCCTTGGACTGGGGAGGAATGAGCAGTTCTTC.

The chain links TRBV5-1 to TRBJ1-5; 8 positions agree with TRBD1. Germline CDR1 is SGHRS and CDR2 is YFSETQ. The CDR3 sequence is 15 residues long. After removal of 0 bases from V and 1 base from J, the junction contained 0 bases not matched to a gene. The CDR3 sequence: CASSLGQGSNQPQHF. CDR3 nucleotides: TGCGCCAGCAGCTTGGGACAGGGGAGCAATCAGCCCCAGCATTTT.

The chain is built from TRBV25-1 and TRBJ2-5; 8 bases align to TRBD1. Germline CDR1 MGHDK, CDR2 SYGVNS. Trimming at V came to 11 bases and at J to 1 base, leaving 9 bases not matched to a gene. The CDR3 has 14 residues. In DNA form, the CDR3 reads TGTGCCGGAGGGTCGCAGGGGGCCCAAGAGACCCAGTACTTC. Translated: CAGGSQGAQETQYF.

CDR3 nucleotide sequence: TGTGCCAGCAGTCCCATGACACCTAACTATGGCTACACCTTC. Protein sequence: CASSPMTPNYGYTF. This chain connects TRBV6-1 to TRBJ1-2; D unresolved. Germline loops: CDR1 MNHNS, CDR2 SASEGT. Trimming took off 5 bases at V and 0 bases at J, with 10 bases between the two ends. This CDR3 spans 14 amino acids.

The chain is built from TRBV7-6 and TRBJ1-2, with D uncertain. Trimming removed 5 bases at V and 2 bases at J, with 12 bases between. Germline-derived CDR1 and CDR2 are SGHVS and FNYEAQ. CDR3 length: 14 residues. The CDR3 protein is CASSATRGNYGYTF. The CDR3 nucleotides read TGTGCCAGCAGCGCCACGAGAGGGAACTATGGCTACACCTTC.

The chain joins TRBV5-6 to TRBJ2-7; D possibly corresponds to TRBD2 (7 bases). Germline V gives CDR1 SGHDT, CDR2 YYEEEE. V gave up 0 bases and J gave up 6 bases, with 13 bases separating them. The CDR3 runs to 14 residues. The CDR3 DNA follows: TGTGCCAGCAGCTTGGCGGGGGGCGGACGCGAGCAGTACTTC. Protein sequence: CASSLAGGGREQYF.

V usage is TRBV6-1 and J usage is TRBJ1-1; 7 bases line up with TRBD1. This CDR3 has 15 residues. Per germline, CDR1 MNHNS and CDR2 SASEGT. Trimming at V came to 5 bases and at J to 3 bases, leaving 9 bases not matched to a gene. CDR3 coding DNA: TGTGCCAGCAGTCTTAAAGGGGGCGCTTACACTGAAGCTTTCTTT. Translated, it gives CASSLKGGAYTEAFF.

This clone was seen a few times. V and J are TRBV14 and TRBJ2-3; D gene ambiguous. Trimming removed 4 bases at V and 4 bases at J, with 6 bases between. Germline V CDR1 and CDR2: SGHDN, FVKESK. This CDR3 comprises 12 residues. The CDR3 DNA sequence: TGTGCCAGCAGCCCGAGCTCAGATACGCAGTATTTT. Protein product: CASSPSSDTQYF. Looking up the rest from reference TRBV14 and TRBJ2-3 gives the full variable domain: EAGVTQFPSHSVIEKGQTVTLRCDPISGHDNLYWYRRVMGKEIKFLLHFVKESKQDESGMPNNRFLAERTGGTYSTLKVQPAELEDSGVYFCASSPSSDTQYFGPGTRLTVL.

There are a few counts of this clone. The chain carries TRBV2 and TRBJ1-4; TRBD1 agrees at 8 bases. V shed 4 bases, J shed 14 bases, and the junction held 3 bases outside the gene matches. CDR3 length: 11 amino acids. CDR1 and CDR2 (germline): SNHLY, FYNNEI. In DNA, the CDR3 is TGTGCCAGCAGTGTCAGGGGGCACCTGTTTTTT. Protein sequence: CASSVRGHLFF. Full variable domain (rest looked up from reference TRBV2 and TRBJ1-4): EPEVTQTPSHQVTQMGQEVILRCVPISNHLYFYWYRQILGQKVEFLVSFYNNEISEKSEIFDDQFSVERPDGSNFTLKIRSTKLEDSAMYFCASSVRGHLFFGSGTQLSVL.

V is TRBV18 and J is TRBJ2-7; D perhaps matches TRBD1 (6 bases). Germline loops: CDR1 KGHSH, CDR2 LQKENI. The V end lost 1 base, the J end lost 0 bases, and 10 bases lay between the germline ends. The CDR3 has 15 residues. The CDR3 is CASSPLGQPSYEQYF. As DNA, the CDR3 is TGTGCCAGCTCACCACTTGGACAGCCCTCCTACGAGCAGTACTTC.

The chain carries TRBV28 and TRBJ1-5; D remains ambiguous. Per the germline V gene, CDR1 is MDHEN and CDR2 is SYDVKM. Trimming stripped 5 bases from V and 7 bases from J, with 12 bases between. The CDR3 runs 13 residues. Written as DNA, the CDR3 is TGTGCCAGCAGTCTCCCGGGAAGCCAGCCCCAGCATTTT. Amino acids: CASSLPGSQPQHF.

This clone was observed a handful of times. The chain joins TRBV7-9 to TRBJ1-1; no clear D gene. V was cut by 8 bases and J by 0 bases, with 13 bases left in between. This CDR3 comprises 14 residues. Germline assignment: CDR1 SEHNR and CDR2 FQNEAQ (reference sequence). The CDR3 DNA reads TGTGCCAGCCCCCTGAGGCCGTTGAACACTGAAGCTTTCTTT. Translating it yields CASPLRPLNTEAFF.

The rearrangement joins TRBV11-3 to TRBJ2-7; 9 bases are shared with TRBD2. The V gene's germline CDR1 is SGHNT and CDR2 YENEEA. There are 15 residues in the CDR3. V was pared by 5 bases and J by 6 bases, with 11 bases of the junction left unmatched. The CDR3 nucleotides are TGTGCCAGCAGCCCTTACCCGGGACTAGCTGGCGAGCAGTACTTC. Protein sequence: CASSPYPGLAGEQYF. The full variable domain, its missing parts supplied by reference TRBV11-3 and TRBJ2-7, is EAGVVQSPRYKIIEKKQPVAFWCNPISGHNTLYWYLQNLGQGPELLIRYENEEAVDDSQLPKDRFSAERLKGVDSTLKIQPAELGDSAVYLCASSPYPGLAGEQYFGPGTRLTVT.

The chain employs TRBV2 and TRBJ2-2; TRBD1 agrees at 9 bases. Per the germline V gene, CDR1 is SNHLY and CDR2 is FYNNEI. The V and J ends lost 6 bases and 3 bases, in that order; junction bases with no gene match: 8. This CDR3 is 16 amino acids long. The CDR3 here is CASRPPGQGHTGELFF. The CDR3 DNA reads TGTGCCAGCAGACCCCCGGGACAGGGACACACCGGGGAGCTGTTTTTT.